The 20 T cell receptor beta chains in this list originate from one sample, sequenced in a study of T cell responses to AZD1222 COVID-19 vaccine. The repertoire was sequenced with immunoSEQ multiplex PCR; TCRdb's copy has only in-frame clones and lacks some. The sample has approximately 100,000 clones, about nine tenths seen once. Sequences were derived from peripheral blood, sampled on day 0 of AZD1222 vaccination. All receptors derive from an adult in good health.

The CDR3 sequence: CASRGSMNTEAFF. CDR3 DNA: TGTGCCAGCAGAGGGTCTATGAACACTGAAGCTTTCTTT. The chain is built from TRBV6-5 and TRBJ1-1, with D unclear. The CDR3 has 13 residues. V was shortened by 6 bases and J by 0 bases, with 8 bases between the two germline ends. The germline CDR1 and CDR2 sequences are MNHEY and SVGAGI.

The CDR3 here is CASSPPGVQETQYF. As DNA, the CDR3 is TGTGCCAGCAGCCCCCCAGGGGTCCAAGAGACCCAGTACTTC. V is TRBV3-1 (or the pseudogene TRBV3-2) and J is TRBJ2-5; D possibly corresponds to TRBD1 (6 bases). This CDR3 comprises 14 residues. The germline V and J ends were trimmed by 4 bases and 1 base, with 10 bases remaining between them. Germline V gene lookup returns CDR1 LGHDT and CDR2 YNNKEL (reference sequence).

This chain connects TRBV5-4 to TRBJ2-1, with D unclear. Trimming shortened V by 1 base and J by 2 bases, and 7 bases separated the two germline ends. This CDR3 spans 14 amino acids. Per the germline V gene, CDR1 is SGHNT and CDR2 is YYREEE (reference sequence). This chain's CDR3 is CASSLRQTYNEQFF. The CDR3 DNA reads TGTGCCAGCAGCTTGCGGCAGACCTACAATGAGCAGTTCTTC.

This clone was detected once. V and J are TRBV3-1 (or the pseudogene TRBV3-2) and TRBJ2-3, with 10 bases fitting TRBD2. After removal of 4 bases from V and 8 bases from J, the junction contained 9 bases not matched to a gene. CDR1 is LGHDT, CDR2 YNNKEL, per germline (reference sequence). The CDR3 extends over 15 amino acids. DNA of the CDR3: TGTGCCAGCAGCCCTGGGACTAGCGTGGGCGCTACGCAGTATTTT. It specifies CASSPGTSVGATQYF.

The chain carries TRBV27 and TRBJ1-3; TRBD1 aligns across 7 bases. The CDR3 spans 15 residues. Germline V gene sequence: CDR1 MNHEY, CDR2 SMNVEV (reference sequence). Trimming cost V 5 bases and J 4 bases; bases outside gene matches: 8. CDR3 amino acids: CASSAEGGWGNTIYF. CDR3 sequence (DNA): TGTGCCAGCAGTGCCGAAGGGGGCTGGGGAAACACCATATATTTT.

This chain uses TRBV4-1 with TRBJ2-1; D possibly matches TRBD1 or TRBD2 (7 bases each). The CDR3 length is 14 residues. Trimming cost V 0 bases and J 8 bases, with 11 bases left between them. Per germline, CDR1 MGHRA and CDR2 YSYEKL. CDR3 nucleotides: TGCGCCAGCAGCCAAGATCAGGGGGGGGATGAGCAGTTCTTC. It specifies CASSQDQGGDEQFF.

The chain carries TRBV11-2 and TRBJ2-5, with 9 positions matching TRBD2. The CDR3 has 17 residues. The germline gives CDR1 SGHAT, CDR2 FQNNGV. With V trimmed by 11 bases and J by 3 bases, 19 bases remained unmatched. The CDR3 protein is CASRALAGRALKETQYF. CDR3 DNA: TGTGCCTCCAGGGCCCTAGCGGGGAGAGCTCTTAAAGAGACCCAGTACTTC.

This clone showed up just a few times. The chain joins TRBV29-1 to TRBJ2-3; 7 bases line up with TRBD1. The CDR3 has 12 amino acids. The germline V gene encodes CDR1 SQVTM and CDR2 ANQGSEA. The ends lost 3 bases at V and 3 bases at J; junction bases unmatched: 0. CDR3 amino acids: CSVDRGTDTQYF. The CDR3 DNA follows: TGCAGCGTTGACAGGGGGACAGATACGCAGTATTTT.

This clone was counted only a few times. V gene TRBV4-3 combines with J gene TRBJ2-7, with D uncertain. The CDR3 is 13 amino acids. The V end was cut by 0 bases, the J end by 2 bases, with 5 bases between. Per germline, CDR1 LGHNA and CDR2 YSLEER. DNA for the CDR3: TGCGCCAGCAGCCAAGACAGAACCTACGAGCAGTACTTC. Translation gives CASSQDRTYEQYF.

The chain couples TRBV2 to TRBJ1-6; no clear D gene. The CDR3 consists of 15 residues. From germline, CDR1 is SNHLY and CDR2 FYNNEI. The ends were cut back, 1 base at V and 6 bases at J, with 10 bases in the middle. The CDR3 DNA sequence: TGTGCCAGCAGTGAAGGACACCCTTCTAATTCACCCCTCCACTTT. This gives the protein CASSEGHPSNSPLHF.

The genes are TRBV21-1 and TRBJ1-6. TRBV21-1 is marked as a pseudogene. The CDR3 sequence is 17 residues long. CDR3 in DNA: TGTGCCAGCAGCAAATTAGGCCAGCCCCGTTTTAATTCACCCCTCCACTTT. Translated: CASSKLGQPRFNSPLHF.

Comments on this clone: The junction departs from germline at one end; a sequencing error may be responsible. V usage is TRBV30 and J usage is TRBJ1-4; D gene ambiguous. Germline assignment: CDR1 GTSNPN and CDR2 SVGIG (reference sequence). The CDR3 runs to 12 residues. CDR3 DNA: TGTGCCTGGAGTGTACGTAGGGATTCCCGTATTTTT. Translating it yields CAWSVRRDSRIF.

This clone occurred once. J is TRBJ2-1 and V is TRBV20-1; D assignment may be TRBD1 or TRBD2 (5 bases each). The CDR3 totals 13 residues. Germline assignment: CDR1 DFQATT and CDR2 SNEGSKA (reference sequence). V was pared by 3 bases and J by 5 bases, with 11 bases between. The CDR3 region has the DNA TGCAGTGCTAGTTCCCGGGGACACAATGAGCAGTTCTTC. Amino acids: CSASSRGHNEQFF.

The chain is built from TRBV2 and TRBJ2-1; 10 positions match TRBD1. J gave up 1 base and V 6 bases, and 3 bases lay outside the gene matches. The CDR3 contains 15 residues. CDR1 is SNHLY, CDR2 FYNNEI, per germline. Here the CDR3 DNA reads TGTGCCAGCAGCCGGGACAGGGGATCCTACAATGAGCAGTTCTTC. Translating it yields CASSRDRGSYNEQFF. Using reference TRBV2 and TRBJ2-1 for the parts outside the CDR3, the full variable domain is EPEVTQTPSHQVTQMGQEVILRCVPISNHLYFYWYRQILGQKVEFLVSFYNNEISEKSEIFDDQFSVERPDGSNFTLKIRSTKLEDSAMYFCASSRDRGSYNEQFFGPGTRLTVL.

This clone was seen a single time. The chain recombines TRBV4-1 with TRBJ2-1, with 10 nucleotides matching TRBD2. CDR3 size: 16 residues. The V gene's germline CDR1 is MGHRA and CDR2 YSYEKL. Losses at the gene ends were 0 bases for V and 7 bases for J; bases not matched to a gene: 6. CDR3 coding DNA: TGCGCCAGCAGCCAAGAATCAGCGGGGGGGCAGAATGAGCAGTTCTTC. Protein sequence: CASSQESAGGQNEQFF.

The chain joins TRBV7-6 to TRBJ2-3; no reliable D call. The CDR3 has 12 amino acids. Trimming left V 7 bases short and J 0 bases short, with 5 bases between. Germline CDR1 reads SGHVS; CDR2 reads FNYEAQ. As DNA, the CDR3 is TGTGCCAGCAACGATAGCACAGATACGCAGTATTTT. Translated, it gives CASNDSTDTQYF.

About this clone itself: This sample includes further DNA sequences coding for the same CDR3. The chain is built from TRBV28 and TRBJ1-5; D is ambiguous. Germline V lookup: CDR1 MDHEN, CDR2 SYDVKM. The CDR3 runs 11 residues. V lost 2 bases and J lost 6, with 2 bases in between. CDR3 sequence reads: CASSLGQPQHF. CDR3 DNA sequence: TGTGCCAGCAGTTTAGGTCAGCCCCAGCATTTT.

The CDR3 DNA follows: TGTGCCAGCAGACAACCCGACTTGGCCAGCACTGAAGCTTTCTTT. As protein: CASRQPDLASTEAFF. The chain is built from TRBV6-5 and TRBJ1-1; no definite D call. This CDR3 contains 15 residues. Trimming left V 6 bases short and J 4 bases short, with 18 bases between. Germline values: CDR1 MNHEY, CDR2 SVGAGI.

The CDR3 protein is CASSFRGGQPQHF. DNA of the CDR3: TGTGCCAGCAGCTTTAGGGGAGGCCAGCCCCAGCATTTT. This rearrangement joins TRBV5-6 to TRBJ1-5; D perhaps matches TRBD1 (5 bases). The CDR3 has 13 residues. The ends were cut back, 2 bases at V and 7 bases at J, with 10 bases in the middle. Germline V gives CDR1 SGHDT, CDR2 YYEEEE.

This rearrangement joins TRBV27 to TRBJ1-1; D is undetermined. The germline V gene encodes CDR1 MNHEY and CDR2 SMNVEV (reference sequence). The CDR3 extends over 13 amino acids. Trimming cost V 0 bases and J 0 bases, with 2 bases left between them. In nucleotides, the CDR3 is TGTGCCAGCAGTTTATCAGTGAACACTGAAGCTTTCTTT. Encoded protein: CASSLSVNTEAFF.